This TCR beta chain was found in a study of early T cells in non-severe SARS-CoV-2 infection. This clonotype was picked up a small number of times. Trimming cost V 0 bases and J 7 bases, with 3 bases left between them. This CDR3 contains 11 residues. The germline gives CDR1 MGHRA, CDR2 YSYEKL. In the library, individual cDNA molecules carried attached unique molecular identifiers. TCRdb independently ran MiXCR on the 5' RACE reads; one entry per CDR3 protein. The sample yields tens of thousands of distinct CDR3 sequences, over 9.5% seen once. The TCR originated in an adult who was a healthcare worker with PCR-confirmed SARS-CoV-2 infection or an uninfected control (not recorded which). Source material: whole blood. The chain couples TRBV4-1 to TRBJ1-1; no firm D call. In DNA form, the CDR3 reads TGCGCCAGCAGCCAAGACAGTGAAGCTTTCTTT. Protein product: CASSQDSEAFF.